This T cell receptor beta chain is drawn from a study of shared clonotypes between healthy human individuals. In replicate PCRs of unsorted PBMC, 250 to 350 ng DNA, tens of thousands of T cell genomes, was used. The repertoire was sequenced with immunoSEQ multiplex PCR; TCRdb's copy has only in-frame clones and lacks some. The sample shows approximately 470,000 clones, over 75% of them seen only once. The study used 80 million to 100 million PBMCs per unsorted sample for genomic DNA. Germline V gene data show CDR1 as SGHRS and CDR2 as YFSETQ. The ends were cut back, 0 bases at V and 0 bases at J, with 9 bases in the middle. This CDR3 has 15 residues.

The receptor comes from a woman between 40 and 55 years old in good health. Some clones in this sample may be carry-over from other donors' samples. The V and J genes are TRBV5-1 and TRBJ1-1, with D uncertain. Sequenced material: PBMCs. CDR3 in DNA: TGCGCCAGCAGCTTGGATAATACGGTGAACACTGAAGCTTTCTTT. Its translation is CASSLDNTVNTEAFF.